The clone carrying this T cell receptor (beta chain) was seen at least ten times. Amplification yielded TCR beta CDR3 regions, with RNA transcripts as the source. HTBI primers were the set used in a first-round RT-PCR of the TCR CDR3. TCRdb re-called the multiplex PCR reads with MiXCR, one entry per CDR3 protein. The table lists 450,000 to 600,000 distinct CDR3 sequences, just under 20% of them singletons. This specimen comes from a study of T cells in Graves' hyperthyroidism and ophthalmopathy. The germline V gene has CDR1 SGHAT and CDR2 FQNNGV. CDR3 length: 17 residues. Germline trimming cut 5 bases from V and 0 bases from J; bases unmatched to any gene: 10.

The clonotype was recovered from a man in his forties with Graves' ophthalmopathy. The V gene is TRBV11-2, the J gene TRBJ2-7; 10 bases fit TRBD2. The sample taken for sequencing was blood. The CDR3: CASSPQGLAGASYEQYF. CDR3 bases: TGTGCCAGCAGCCCACAGGGGCTAGCGGGGGCCTCCTACGAGCAGTACTTC.